The source of this T cell receptor beta chain is a study of shared clonotypes between healthy human individuals. Across the whole study: CD4 naive and CD4 memory each took three plates per donor, while CD8 naive took two and CD8 memory one.

Each donor was a Caucasian adult residing in Nashville, Tennessee. The data were produced by immunoSEQ multiplex PCR, yet TCRdb's version contains in-frame clones alone and is incomplete. The sample carries 2 million to 2.5 million clones, over 85% recorded once. The source of this sequence is a man aged 18 to 29 in good health. Some clones in this sample may be carry-over from other donors' samples. Sequenced: naive CD4+ T cells from PBMCs. The subset denotes: CD45RA+ positively selected.

The CDR3 region is CASSLGQVLTIGQPQHF. CDR3 nucleotide sequence: TGTGCCAGCAGCTTGGGACAGGTGCTTACGATCGGTCAGCCCCAGCATTTT. The gene calls are TRBV5-5 and TRBJ1-5; possible D gene TRBD1, 6 bases. The CDR3 spans 17 residues. Germline V gene lookup returns CDR1 SGHKS and CDR2 YYEKEE (reference sequence). The ends were cut back, 0 bases at V and 6 bases at J, with 19 bases in the middle.